The 13 T cell receptor beta chains below come from one sample, sequenced in a study of T-cell memory formation after mild COVID-19. TCRdb reprocessed the 5' RACE reads with MiXCR, giving one entry per CDR3 protein. The repertoire holds roughly 340,000 distinct CDR3 sequences, with around 15% as singletons. Sequencing was carried out using PBMCs or a T cell subset sorted from them (not recorded which). Source of these receptors: a young man who had mild COVID-19 (a few samples of this study predate the infection). Cell type and time point are not known.

The J gene is TRBJ2-2, the V gene TRBV6-2 or TRBV6-3; D uncertain. The V and J ends lost 7 bases and 8 bases respectively, with 14 bases between them. Germline assignment: CDR1 MNHEY and CDR2 SVGEGT. The CDR3 has 13 residues. CDR3 sequence: CASTKDLAGELFF. CDR3 nucleotides: TGTGCCAGCACCAAGGACCTGGCTGGGGAGCTGTTTTTT.

Only a few counts were recorded for this clonotype. The CDR3 spells CASGGSFYGYTF. The CDR3 DNA sequence: TGTGCCAGCGGAGGATCTTTCTATGGCTACACCTTC. The chain has TRBV21-1 and TRBJ1-2. TRBV21-1 is termed a pseudogene. The CDR3 extends over 12 amino acids.

The chain employs TRBV5-1 and TRBJ1-2; D is possibly TRBD1 (5 bases). The V and J ends lost 4 bases and 6 bases respectively, with 16 bases between them. Per germline, CDR1 SGHRS and CDR2 YFSETQ. The CDR3 length is 14 residues. CDR3 in amino acids: CASSPNGDGDGYTF. The CDR3 DNA reads TGCGCCAGCAGCCCAAACGGGGACGGGGATGGCTACACCTTC.

J is TRBJ2-2 and V is TRBV5-1, with a possible D match to TRBD1 (6 bases). Per germline, CDR1 SGHRS and CDR2 YFSETQ. This CDR3 spans 13 amino acids. The V gene lost 8 bases and the J gene lost 5 bases, with 13 bases spanning the gap. CDR3 sequence reads: CASYREGTGELFF. DNA of the CDR3: TGCGCCAGTTACAGGGAAGGGACCGGGGAGCTGTTTTTT.

V and J are TRBV6-5 and TRBJ2-3; D possibly corresponds to TRBD1 (6 bases). V was cut by 6 bases and J by 9 bases, with 13 bases left in between. Germline CDR1 and CDR2: MNHEY and SVGAGI. The CDR3 has 12 amino acids. CDR3 DNA sequence: TGTGCCAGCAGAACTACAGGGCACACGCAGTATTTT. Translation: CASRTTGHTQYF.

There are a few counts of this clonotype. The junction shows a germline mismatch at one end, possibly a read error. The V and J genes are TRBV20-1 and TRBJ2-1, with 9 bases that match TRBD2. CDR3 size: 10 residues. Looked up from germline, CDR1 is DFQATT and CDR2 is SNEGSKA (reference sequence). CDR3 sequence reads: CSARGLAALF. The DNA of the CDR3 is TGCAGTGCTAGAGGACTAGCGGCACTCTTC.

The V and J genes are TRBV4-1 and TRBJ1-1, with a weak D call TRBD1 (5 bases). The V gene's germline CDR1 is MGHRA and CDR2 YSYEKL. The germline V and J ends were trimmed by 4 bases and 1 base, with 13 bases remaining between them. This CDR3 contains 15 residues. The CDR3 spells CASSRGVGTNTEAFF. Written as DNA, the CDR3 is TGCGCCAGCAGCCGCGGTGTAGGGACGAACACTGAAGCTTTCTTT.

This clonotype was seen only a few times. V is TRBV20-1 and J is TRBJ2-7; unclear D gene. CDR1 is DFQATT, CDR2 SNEGSKA, per germline (reference sequence). The CDR3 is made up of 13 amino acids. Trimming cost V 3 bases and J 1 base, with 10 bases left between them. CDR3 region: CSARDALSYEQYV. CDR3 DNA sequence: TGCAGTGCTAGGGACGCCCTATCCTACGAGCAGTACGTC.

The chain is built from TRBV20-1 and TRBJ1-1, with a weak D call TRBD1 (5 bases). Trimming took off 5 bases at V and 1 base at J, with 20 bases between the two ends. The CDR3 runs 16 residues. Per germline, CDR1 DFQATT and CDR2 SNEGSKA (reference sequence). The CDR3 region is CSAPGARLGRNTEAFF. The CDR3 nucleotides read TGCAGTGCTCCGGGAGCCAGATTGGGACGGAACACTGAAGCTTTCTTT.

This clonotype was seen at least ten times. The genes are TRBV27 and TRBJ2-2; TRBD2 agrees at 8 bases. Germline loops: CDR1 MNHEY, CDR2 SMNVEV (reference sequence). CDR3 length: 15 amino acids. J was trimmed by 5 bases and V by 5 bases; bases with no gene match: 7. This CDR3 is CASSPGLVGTGELFF. CDR3 in DNA: TGTGCCAGCAGTCCGGGACTAGTTGGAACCGGGGAGCTGTTTTTT.

The chain employs TRBV20-1 and TRBJ2-3, with D uncertain. V lost 4 bases to trimming and J lost 0 bases, with 5 bases between them. The V gene's germline CDR1 is DFQATT and CDR2 SNEGSKA (reference sequence). The CDR3 extends over 12 amino acids. Here the CDR3 reads CSATKSTDTQYF. The CDR3 bases are TGCAGTGCTACCAAGAGCACAGATACGCAGTATTTT.

The chain links TRBV20-1 to TRBJ1-5; D is possibly TRBD1 (6 bases). The CDR3 totals 12 residues. In germline, CDR1 is DFQATT, CDR2 SNEGSKA (reference sequence). V was shortened by 3 bases and J by 7 bases, with 10 bases between the two germline ends. The CDR3 DNA is TGCAGTGCTAGCAGGGGAAGCCAGCCCCAGCATTTT. It codes for CSASRGSQPQHF.

The chain is built from TRBV19 and TRBJ1-5, with a weak D call TRBD1 (5 bases). Germline V gene sequence: CDR1 LNHDA, CDR2 SQIVND (reference sequence). The V and J ends lost 5 bases and 2 bases respectively, with 13 bases between them. This CDR3 has 15 amino acids. As DNA, the CDR3 is TGTGCCAGTAGTCCCGGGGGATATGGCAATCAGCCCCAGCATTTT. Translation gives CASSPGGYGNQPQHF.